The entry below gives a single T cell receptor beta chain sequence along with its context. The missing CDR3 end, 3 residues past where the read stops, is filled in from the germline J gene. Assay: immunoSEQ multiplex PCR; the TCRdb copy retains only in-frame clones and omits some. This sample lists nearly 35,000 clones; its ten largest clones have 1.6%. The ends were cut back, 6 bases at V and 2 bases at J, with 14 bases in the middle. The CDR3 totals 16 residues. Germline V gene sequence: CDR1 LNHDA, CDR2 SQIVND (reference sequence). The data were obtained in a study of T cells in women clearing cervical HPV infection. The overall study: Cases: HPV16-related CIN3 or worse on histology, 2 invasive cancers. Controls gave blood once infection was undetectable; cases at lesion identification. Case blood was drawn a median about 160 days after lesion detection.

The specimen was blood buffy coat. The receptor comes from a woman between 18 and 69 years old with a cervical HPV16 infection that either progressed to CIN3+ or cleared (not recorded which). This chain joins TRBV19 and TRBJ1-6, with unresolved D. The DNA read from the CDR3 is TGTGCCAGTAGGCCGGCGGTAAACGCCTATAATTCACCC. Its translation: CASRPAVNAYNSP. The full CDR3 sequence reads CASRPAVNAYNSPLHF. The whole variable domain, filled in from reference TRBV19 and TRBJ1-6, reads DGGITQSPKYLFRKEGQNVTLSCEQNLNHDAMYWYRQDPGQGLRLIYYSQIVNDFQKGDIAEGYSVSREKKESFPLTVTSAQKNPTAFYLCASRPAVNAYNSPLHFGNGTRLTVT.